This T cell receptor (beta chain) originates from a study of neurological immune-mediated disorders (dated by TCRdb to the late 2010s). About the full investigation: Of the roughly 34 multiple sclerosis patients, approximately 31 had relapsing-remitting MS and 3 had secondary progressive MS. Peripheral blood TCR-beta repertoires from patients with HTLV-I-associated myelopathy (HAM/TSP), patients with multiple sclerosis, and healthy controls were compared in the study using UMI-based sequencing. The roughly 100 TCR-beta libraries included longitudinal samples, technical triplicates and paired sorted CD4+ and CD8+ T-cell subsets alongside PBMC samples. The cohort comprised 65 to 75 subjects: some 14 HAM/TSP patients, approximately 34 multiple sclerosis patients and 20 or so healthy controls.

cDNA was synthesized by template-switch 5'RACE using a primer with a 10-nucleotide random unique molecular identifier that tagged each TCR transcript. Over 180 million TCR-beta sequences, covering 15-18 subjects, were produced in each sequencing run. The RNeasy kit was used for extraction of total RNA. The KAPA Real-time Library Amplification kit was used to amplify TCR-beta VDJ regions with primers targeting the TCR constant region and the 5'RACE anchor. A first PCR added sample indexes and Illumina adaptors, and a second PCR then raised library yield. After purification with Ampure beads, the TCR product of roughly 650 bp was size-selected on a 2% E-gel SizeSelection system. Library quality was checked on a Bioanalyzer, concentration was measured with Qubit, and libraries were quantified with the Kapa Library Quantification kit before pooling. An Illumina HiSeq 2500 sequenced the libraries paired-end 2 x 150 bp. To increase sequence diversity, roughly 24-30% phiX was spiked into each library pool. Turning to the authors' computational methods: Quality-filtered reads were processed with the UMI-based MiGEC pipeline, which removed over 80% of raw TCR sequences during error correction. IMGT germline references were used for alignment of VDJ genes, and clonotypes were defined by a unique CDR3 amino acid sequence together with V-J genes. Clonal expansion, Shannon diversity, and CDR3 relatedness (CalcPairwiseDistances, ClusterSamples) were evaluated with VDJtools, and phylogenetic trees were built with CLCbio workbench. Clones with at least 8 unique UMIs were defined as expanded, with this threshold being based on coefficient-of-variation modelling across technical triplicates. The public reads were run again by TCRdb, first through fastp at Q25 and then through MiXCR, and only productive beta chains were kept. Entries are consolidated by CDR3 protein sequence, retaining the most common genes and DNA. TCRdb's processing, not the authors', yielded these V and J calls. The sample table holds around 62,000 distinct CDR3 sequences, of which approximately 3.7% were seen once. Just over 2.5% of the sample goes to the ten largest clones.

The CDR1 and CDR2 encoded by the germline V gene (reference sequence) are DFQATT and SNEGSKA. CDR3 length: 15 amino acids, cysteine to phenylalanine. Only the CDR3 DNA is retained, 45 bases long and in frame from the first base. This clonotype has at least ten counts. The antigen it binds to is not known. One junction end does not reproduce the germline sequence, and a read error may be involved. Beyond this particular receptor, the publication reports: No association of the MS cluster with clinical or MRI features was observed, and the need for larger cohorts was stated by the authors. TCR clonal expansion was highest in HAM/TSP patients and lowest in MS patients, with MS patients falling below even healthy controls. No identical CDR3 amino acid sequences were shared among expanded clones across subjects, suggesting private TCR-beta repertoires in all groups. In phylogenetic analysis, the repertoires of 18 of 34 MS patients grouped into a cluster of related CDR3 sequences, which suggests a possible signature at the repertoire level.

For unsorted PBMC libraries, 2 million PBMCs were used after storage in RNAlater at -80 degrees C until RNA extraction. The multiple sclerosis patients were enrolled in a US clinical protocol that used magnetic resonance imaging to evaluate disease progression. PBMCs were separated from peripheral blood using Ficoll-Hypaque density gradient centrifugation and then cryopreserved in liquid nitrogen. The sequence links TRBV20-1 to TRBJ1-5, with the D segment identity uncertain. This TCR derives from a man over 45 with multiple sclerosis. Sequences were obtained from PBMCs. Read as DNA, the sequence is TGCAGTGCTTCGCTCGGTGTGGGGTTCAATCAGCCCCAGAATTTT. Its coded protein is CSASLGVGFNQPQNF.